One sample yielded the 26 T cell receptor beta chains listed below, sequenced in a study of blood T cell repertoires in COVID-19. The assay was immunoSEQ multiplex PCR, and TCRdb's table has in-frame clones only and misses some. Of roughly 120,000 clones detected, 90% appear once; the ten largest clones hold 1.8%. Material: peripheral blood. All receptors come from a human donor with active COVID-19. The donor label of this sample is uncertain.

The sample holds one count of this clone. The chain has TRBV9 and TRBJ1-2; D not certain. Trimming stripped 0 bases from V and 4 bases from J, with 13 bases between. The CDR3 has 15 amino acids. Germline CDR1 SGDLS, CDR2 YYNGEE. The DNA for the CDR3 is TGTGCCAGCAGCGTAGCAGTCGGAGCCCCCTATGGCTACACCTTC. Translation: CASSVAVGAPYGYTF. Based on the CDR3 plus reference TRBV9 and TRBJ1-2, the full variable domain is DSGVTQTPKHLITATGQRVTLRCSPRSGDLSVYWYQQSLDQGLQFLIQYYNGEERAKGNILERFSAQQFPDLHSELNLSSLELGDSALYFCASSVAVGAPYGYTFGSGTRLTVV.

The rearrangement links TRBV6-1 to TRBJ2-3; 13 bases are shared with TRBD2. This CDR3 has 16 residues. The V gene end was trimmed by 3 bases and the J gene end by 1 base; junction bases not matched to a gene: 1. The germline gives CDR1 MNHNS, CDR2 SASEGT. Written as DNA, the CDR3 is TGTGCCAGCAGTGAGGGACTAGCGGGGCGCACAGATACGCAGTATTTT. Amino acid sequence: CASSEGLAGRTDTQYF.

Here the CDR3 DNA reads TGTGCCAGCAGTTACGATGGGACAGCACCCTACGAGCAGTACTTC. This encodes CASSYDGTAPYEQYF. The V call is TRBV6-2 or TRBV6-3, the J call TRBJ2-7; 7 bases are a match to TRBD1. Germline V lookup: CDR1 MNHEY, CDR2 SVGEGT. The J segment lost 2 bases and the V segment lost 2 bases, leaving 6 bases of the junction unmatched. The CDR3 loop spans 15 amino acids.

The V call is TRBV3-1 (or the pseudogene TRBV3-2), the J call TRBJ1-2; D is ambiguous. The CDR3 consists of 18 residues. Germline V gene sequence: CDR1 LGHDT, CDR2 YNNKEL (reference sequence). V gave up 0 bases and J gave up 2 bases, with 19 bases separating them. CDR3 nucleotide sequence: TGTGCCAGCAGCCAAGATATGGAGGTCGCGGGGTTCAACTATGGCTACACCTTC. It specifies CASSQDMEVAGFNYGYTF.

This clone has just one count. The chain employs TRBV6-4 and TRBJ1-2; TRBD1 matches at 9 bases. In germline, CDR1 is MRHNA, CDR2 SNTAGT. Unmatched junction bases numbered 10, after V lost 6 bases and J lost 8 bases. The CDR3 consists of 14 residues. The CDR3 DNA reads TGTGCCAGCAGCGCAGGGACAGGGATAGAAGGCTACACCTTC. It codes for CASSAGTGIEGYTF.

The V call is TRBV30, the J call TRBJ2-2; D unclear. Germline assignment: CDR1 GTSNPN and CDR2 SVGIG (reference sequence). The CDR3 has 13 amino acids. Trimming removed 0 bases from V and 5 bases from J, with 7 bases in between. As DNA, the CDR3 is TGTGCCTGGAGTGTACACGGGACCGGGGAGCTGTTTTTT. This translates into CAWSVHGTGELFF.

The gene calls are TRBV5-5 and TRBJ2-7, with 7 positions matching TRBD2. Germline V gene sequence: CDR1 SGHKS, CDR2 YYEKEE (reference sequence). V lost 2 bases and J lost 2; bases outside the gene matches: 7. This CDR3 is 15 amino acids long. The CDR3, as DNA: TGTGCCAGCAGCTTTCTCGGGAGGAGTACCTACGAGCAGTACTTC. Translating it yields CASSFLGRSTYEQYF.

The V gene is TRBV19, the J gene TRBJ2-1, with TRBD1 as a possible D gene (6 bases). Trimming removed 0 bases at V and 6 bases at J, with 12 bases between. The CDR3 loop spans 15 amino acids. The germline gives CDR1 LNHDA, CDR2 SQIVND (reference sequence). The CDR3 region has the DNA TGTGCCAGTAGTATAGACAGGGGTGCCCCCAATGAGCAGTTCTTC. This sequence encodes CASSIDRGAPNEQFF.

The sample holds one count of this clone. The chain combines TRBV6-5 with TRBJ1-3; maybe TRBD1 (6 bases). CDR3 length equals 15 residues. V gave up 8 bases and J gave up 3 bases, with 17 bases separating them. Looked up from germline, CDR1 is MNHEY and CDR2 is SVGAGI. In nucleotides, the CDR3 is TGTGCCAGCCGAGGGGCAGGGGCGGGTGGAAACACCATATATTTT. Its protein is CASRGAGAGGNTIYF.

The chain has TRBV7-6 and TRBJ2-3; no clear D. V gave up 4 bases and J gave up 1 base, with 15 bases separating them. The CDR3 consists of 16 residues. The germline V gene has CDR1 SGHVS and CDR2 FNYEAQ. DNA of the CDR3: TGTGCCAGCAGCTCCTCGACACTCAGTCGCACAGATACGCAGTATTTT. Its translation is CASSSSTLSRTDTQYF.

This chain joins TRBV29-1 and TRBJ2-3; TRBD2 might be the D (5 bases). This CDR3 comprises 14 residues. CDR1 is SQVTM and CDR2 is ANQGSEA in the germline V gene. The V end lost 4 bases, the J end lost 0 bases, and 11 bases lay between the germline ends. In DNA, the CDR3 is TGCAGCGTTGTTCGACGGGGTAGCACAGATACGCAGTATTTT. It yields the protein CSVVRRGSTDTQYF.

This clone was found once. The chain uses TRBV2 and TRBJ1-6; maybe TRBD1 (5 bases). V dropped 2 bases and J dropped 7 bases, with 12 bases sitting between them. This CDR3 has 15 amino acids. The germline V gene has CDR1 SNHLY and CDR2 FYNNEI. The DNA of the CDR3 is TGTGCCAGCAGTGAACAAGGGGTTAGGAATTCACCCCTCCACTTT. Translation gives CASSEQGVRNSPLHF.

This sequence joins TRBV5-4 and TRBJ2-2, with 16 bases aligning to TRBD2. The CDR3 contains 19 residues. The germline CDR1 and CDR2 sequences are SGHNT and YYREEE (reference sequence). Unmatched junction bases numbered 10, after V lost 5 bases and J lost 3 bases. In DNA form, the CDR3 reads TGTGCCAGCAGGTCCGGGACTAGCGGGGGGGCCCTGGACACCGGGGAGCTGTTTTTT. This gives the protein CASRSGTSGGALDTGELFF.

This chain uses TRBV7-8 with TRBJ2-2; 9 bases map to TRBD2. Unmatched junction bases numbered 5, after V lost 5 bases and J lost 4 bases. Germline V CDR1 and CDR2: SGHVS, FQNEAQ. The CDR3 contains 15 residues. The CDR3 DNA sequence: TGTGCCAGCAGCCCCTTAGCGGGGGCCACCGGGGAGCTGTTTTTT. Translated: CASSPLAGATGELFF.

The chain joins TRBV12-5 to TRBJ2-1; 11 bases map to TRBD2. The CDR3 loop spans 16 amino acids. From germline, CDR1 is LGHNT and CDR2 FRNRAP. With 6 bases clipped from V and 4 bases from J, the junction kept 8 bases outside the gene matches. CDR3 coding DNA: TGTGCTAGTGGAGGAGGACTAGCGGGTTTTTACAATGAGCAGTTCTTC. This sequence encodes CASGGGLAGFYNEQFF.

This rearrangement joins TRBV4-3 to TRBJ2-5, with 14 bases aligning to TRBD2. J lost 6 bases, V lost 0 bases, and 6 bases had no gene match. Germline lookup yields CDR1 LGHNA and CDR2 YSLEER. The CDR3 spans 17 residues. The CDR3: CASSQDRGLAGVKTQYF. DNA of the CDR3: TGCGCCAGCAGCCAAGATCGGGGACTAGCGGGGGTAAAGACCCAGTACTTC.

The rearrangement uses TRBV3-1 (or the pseudogene TRBV3-2) and TRBJ2-2; 11 bases are a match to TRBD2. This CDR3 comprises 15 residues. Germline CDR1 LGHDT, CDR2 YNNKEL (reference sequence). V lost 6 bases to trimming and J lost 4 bases; unmatched junction nucleotides: 4. The CDR3 nucleotides read TGTGCCAGCAGTCTAGCGGGGGGCCCCACCGGGGAGCTGTTTTTT. Protein product: CASSLAGGPTGELFF.

CDR3 sequence reads: CATSRPRGQGALREKLFF. The CDR3, as DNA: TGTGCCACCAGCAGACCTAGGGGACAGGGGGCGTTAAGAGAAAAACTGTTTTTT. The rearrangement joins TRBV15 to TRBJ1-4, with TRBD1 identical over 12 bases. The V gene end was trimmed by 2 bases and the J gene end by 8 bases; junction bases not matched to a gene: 12. Germline V gives CDR1 LNHNV, CDR2 YYDKDF (reference sequence). There are 18 residues in the CDR3. Full variable domain (rest looked up from reference TRBV15 and TRBJ1-4): DAMVIQNPRYQVTQFGKPVTLSCSQTLNHNVMYWYQQKSSQAPKLLFHYYDKDFNNEADTPDNFQSRRPNTSFCFLDIRSPGLGDTAMYLCATSRPRGQGALREKLFFGSGTQLSVL.

The chain joins TRBV7-2 to TRBJ1-5; D uncertain. The CDR3 covers 14 residues. Trimming took 2 bases from V and 3 from J, leaving 8 bases between them. In germline, CDR1 is SGHTA, CDR2 FQGNSA. The DNA of the CDR3 is TGTGCCAGCAGCTTATCGGAGATCAATCAGCCCCAGCATTTT. It specifies CASSLSEINQPQHF.

The rearrangement joins TRBV27 to TRBJ1-1; D perhaps matches TRBD1 (5 bases). Germline V gene data show CDR1 as MNHEY and CDR2 as SMNVEV (reference sequence). Between the trimmed V and J ends, which lost 4 bases and 1 base, there was a span of 10 bases. This CDR3 has 14 residues. CDR3 in amino acids: CASSWLTGNTEAFF. The DNA for the CDR3 is TGTGCCAGCAGTTGGCTTACAGGGAACACTGAAGCTTTCTTT.

The CDR3 loop is CASSHKVGEGVNQPQHF. The DNA for the CDR3 is TGTGCCAGCAGCCATAAAGTCGGAGAGGGGGTAAATCAGCCCCAGCATTTT. The chain joins TRBV3-1 (or the pseudogene TRBV3-2) to TRBJ1-5; maybe TRBD1 (6 bases). The CDR3 is made up of 17 amino acids. The V end lost 3 bases, the J end lost 4 bases, and 19 bases lay between the germline ends. Germline V gene lookup returns CDR1 LGHDT and CDR2 YNNKEL (reference sequence).

This chain uses TRBV5-8 with TRBJ1-5; 7 positions match TRBD1. The ends lost 4 bases at V and 4 bases at J; junction bases unmatched: 11. CDR1 and CDR2 (germline): SGHTS, YDEGEE. The CDR3 is 16 residues long. CDR3 in amino acids: CASSTLTGSGNQPQHF. CDR3 coding DNA: TGTGCCAGCAGCACCCTGACAGGGTCGGGGAATCAGCCCCAGCATTTT.

The gene calls are TRBV6-5 and TRBJ2-7; TRBD1 aligns across 10 bases. The ends lost 6 bases at V and 2 bases at J; junction bases unmatched: 4. Germline CDR1 is MNHEY and CDR2 is SVGAGI. The CDR3 covers 14 residues. CDR3: CASSLGQGAYEQYF. The CDR3 coding sequence is TGTGCCAGCAGCCTTGGACAGGGGGCCTACGAGCAGTACTTC.

This rearrangement joins TRBV19 to TRBJ2-3, with a weak D call TRBD1 (6 bases). Deletions cut 5 bases from V and 0 bases from J, with 15 bases between. Germline V gene data show CDR1 as LNHDA and CDR2 as SQIVND (reference sequence). CDR3 length equals 16 residues. CDR3 loop: CASSPGTIPSTDTQYF. CDR3 bases: TGTGCCAGTAGTCCAGGGACAATTCCTAGCACAGATACGCAGTATTTT.

The rearrangement joins TRBV6-5 to TRBJ1-4; 7 nucleotides match TRBD1. V lost 10 bases to trimming and J lost 4 bases; unmatched junction nucleotides: 6. The CDR3 has 13 residues. Germline CDR1 reads MNHEY; CDR2 reads SVGAGI. The chain's CDR3 is CATSTGINEKLFF. CDR3 DNA: TGTGCCACTTCGACAGGGATTAATGAAAAACTGTTTTTT.

This rearrangement joins TRBV12-3 or TRBV12-4 to TRBJ2-5; no clear D. V dropped 5 bases and J dropped 5 bases, with 9 bases sitting between them. This CDR3 region has 12 residues. The CDR3 region is CASSLSVETQYF. The CDR3 DNA sequence: TGTGCCAGCAGTCTCTCGGTGGAGACCCAGTACTTC.